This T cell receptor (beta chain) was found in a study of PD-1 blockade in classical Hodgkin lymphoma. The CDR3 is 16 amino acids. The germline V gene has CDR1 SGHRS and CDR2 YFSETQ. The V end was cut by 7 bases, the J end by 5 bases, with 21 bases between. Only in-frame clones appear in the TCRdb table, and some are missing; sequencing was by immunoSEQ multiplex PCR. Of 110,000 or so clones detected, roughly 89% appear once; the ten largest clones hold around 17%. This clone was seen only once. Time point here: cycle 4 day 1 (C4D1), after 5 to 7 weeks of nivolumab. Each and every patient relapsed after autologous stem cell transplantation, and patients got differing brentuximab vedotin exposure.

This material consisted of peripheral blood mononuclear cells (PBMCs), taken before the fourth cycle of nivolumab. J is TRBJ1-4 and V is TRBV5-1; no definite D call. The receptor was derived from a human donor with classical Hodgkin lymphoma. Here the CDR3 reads CASEGRRGKGNEKLFF. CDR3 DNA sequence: TGCGCCAGCGAAGGGAGGAGAGGGAAGGGAAATGAAAAACTGTTTTTT.